This TCR beta chain is from a study of blood T cell repertoires in COVID-19. V trimming: 2 bases; J trimming: 7 bases; junction bases outside the gene matches: 5. The CDR3 is 14 residues long. Germline-derived CDR1 and CDR2 are GTSNPN and SVGIG (reference sequence). TCRdb keeps only in-frame clones here, not all; method: immunoSEQ multiplex PCR. The profile shows 150,000 to 200,000 clones, over 80% of them singletons. The sample consisted of PBMCs or T cells enriched from blood (not recorded which). The J gene is TRBJ2-7, the V gene TRBV30; TRBD2 aligns across 13 bases. The source of this sequence is a woman in her fifties or sixties who had recovered from COVID-19. The CDR3 protein is CAWSIGGLAGEQYF. The CDR3 DNA sequence: TGTGCCTGGAGTATAGGGGGACTAGCGGGGGAGCAGTACTTC.